This TCR beta chain was recorded in a study of cytomegalovirus exposure and HLA in healthy donors. As for the study in general: A later analysis reported the same platform for the 90 to 150 validation repertoires and the 500 to 700 first-cohort repertoires. Study-wide results and caveats: According to a subsequent analysis, TCR clusters from the first cohort were inclined to appear together in the 120 validation repertoires.

The CDR3 covers 15 residues. V lost 2 bases to trimming and J lost 2 bases; unmatched junction nucleotides: 4. Germline loops: CDR1 SGDLS, CDR2 YYNGEE. Produced via immunoSEQ multiplex PCR; TCRdb's table is partial and in-frame only. This table holds under 150,000 clones, about 90% found once. At least ten counts were recorded for this clone. The antigen remains undetermined. The chain links TRBV9 to TRBJ2-7, with 10 bases aligning to TRBD1. This TCR came from a man aged 18 to 35 in good health and CMV-seronegative. Sequencing was performed on PBMCs. CDR3 protein: CASSVRQGATYEQYF. CDR3 bases: TGTGCCAGCAGCGTTAGACAGGGGGCTACCTACGAGCAGTACTTC.